This T cell receptor beta chain is from a study of CD8 T cells in Susac syndrome. After removal of 4 bases from V and 6 bases from J, the junction contained 6 bases not matched to a gene. The CDR3 length is 14 residues. CDR1 is MGHRA and CDR2 is YSYEKL in the germline V gene. It was with random hexamers that 0.5 to 1 ug RNA was reverse transcribed. By means of immunoSEQ multiplex PCR, TCR beta CDR3 spanning 54 Vbeta and 13 Jbeta underwent amplification. Using its own MiXCR run on the immunoSEQ multiplex PCR reads, TCRdb lists one record per CDR3 protein. This table holds a few hundred thousand distinct CDR3 sequences, just under 95% found once. The multiple sclerosis controls comprised treatment-naive patients whose relapsing-remitting disease was stable or active. TEMRA cells were enriched by FACS, while CD8+ and CD4+ T cells were obtained through a negative isolation that was performed magnetically.

The clonotype comes from a human donor with multiple sclerosis. The rearrangement uses TRBV4-1 and TRBJ1-5; 7 bases map to TRBD1. Sequencing input: CD4+ T cells from PBMCs. CDR3 in DNA: TGCGCCAGCAGCCGTCCGGGACAGTTTCAGCCCCAGCATTTT. Amino acids: CASSRPGQFQPQHF.